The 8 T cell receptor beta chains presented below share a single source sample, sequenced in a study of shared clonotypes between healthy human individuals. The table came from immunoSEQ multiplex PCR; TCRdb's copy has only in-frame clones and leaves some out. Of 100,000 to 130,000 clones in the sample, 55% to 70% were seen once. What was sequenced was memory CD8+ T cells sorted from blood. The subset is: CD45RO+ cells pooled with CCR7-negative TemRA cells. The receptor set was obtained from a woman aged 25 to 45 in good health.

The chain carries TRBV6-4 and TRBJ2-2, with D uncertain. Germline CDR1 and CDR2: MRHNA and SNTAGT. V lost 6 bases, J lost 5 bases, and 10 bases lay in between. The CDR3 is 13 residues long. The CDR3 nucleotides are TGTGCCAGCAGCCAATCAGCGACCGGGGAGCTGTTTTTT. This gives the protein CASSQSATGELFF.

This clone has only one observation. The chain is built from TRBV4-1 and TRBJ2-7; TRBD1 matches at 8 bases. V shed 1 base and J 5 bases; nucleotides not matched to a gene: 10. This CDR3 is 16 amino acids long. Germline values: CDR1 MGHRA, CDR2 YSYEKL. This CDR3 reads CASSQGRAGGIDEQYF. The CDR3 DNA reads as TGCGCCAGCAGCCAAGGCCGGGCAGGGGGCATCGACGAGCAGTACTTC.

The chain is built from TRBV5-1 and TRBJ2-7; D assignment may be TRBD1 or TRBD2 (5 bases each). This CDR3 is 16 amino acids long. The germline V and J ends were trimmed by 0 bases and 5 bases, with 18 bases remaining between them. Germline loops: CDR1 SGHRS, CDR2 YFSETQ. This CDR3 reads CASSLVLGPPKDEQYF. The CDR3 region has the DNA TGCGCCAGCAGCTTGGTATTGGGACCTCCCAAAGACGAGCAGTACTTC.

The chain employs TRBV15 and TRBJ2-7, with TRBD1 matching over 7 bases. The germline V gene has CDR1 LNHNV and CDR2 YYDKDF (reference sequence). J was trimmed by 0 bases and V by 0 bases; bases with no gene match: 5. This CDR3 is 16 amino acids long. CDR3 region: CATSRDSGDSSYEQYF. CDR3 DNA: TGTGCCACCAGCAGAGACTCCGGGGACAGCTCCTACGAGCAGTACTTC. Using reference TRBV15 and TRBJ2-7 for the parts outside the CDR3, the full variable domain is DAMVIQNPRYQVTQFGKPVTLSCSQTLNHNVMYWYQQKSSQAPKLLFHYYDKDFNNEADTPDNFQSRRPNTSFCFLDIRSPGLGDTAMYLCATSRDSGDSSYEQYFGPGTRLTVT.

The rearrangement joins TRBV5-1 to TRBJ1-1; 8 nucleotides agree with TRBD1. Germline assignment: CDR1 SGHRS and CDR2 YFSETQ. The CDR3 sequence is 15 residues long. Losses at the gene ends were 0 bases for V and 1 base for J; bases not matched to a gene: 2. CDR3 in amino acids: CASSLEGQGNTEAFF. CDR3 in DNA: TGCGCCAGCAGCTTGGAAGGACAGGGGAACACTGAAGCTTTCTTT.

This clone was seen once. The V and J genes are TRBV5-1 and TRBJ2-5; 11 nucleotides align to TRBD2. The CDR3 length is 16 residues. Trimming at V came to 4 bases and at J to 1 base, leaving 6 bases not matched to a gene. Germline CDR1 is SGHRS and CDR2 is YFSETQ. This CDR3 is CASSKRLAGPQETQYF. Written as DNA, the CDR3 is TGCGCCAGCAGCAAGAGACTAGCGGGGCCCCAAGAGACCCAGTACTTC.

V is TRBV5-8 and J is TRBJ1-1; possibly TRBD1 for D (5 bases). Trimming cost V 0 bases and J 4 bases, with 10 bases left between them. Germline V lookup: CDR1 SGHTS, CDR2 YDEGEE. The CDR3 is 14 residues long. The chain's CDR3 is CASSLAGRLTEAFF. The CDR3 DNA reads TGTGCCAGCAGCTTGGCAGGGCGGCTCACTGAAGCTTTCTTT.

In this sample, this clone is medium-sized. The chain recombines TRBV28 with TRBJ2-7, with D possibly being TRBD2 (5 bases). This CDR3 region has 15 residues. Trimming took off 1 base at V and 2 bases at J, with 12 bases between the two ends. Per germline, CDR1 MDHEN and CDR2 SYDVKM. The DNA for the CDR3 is TGTGCCAGCAGTTTATCCCTAGCTAGTACCTACGAGCAGTACTTC. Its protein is CASSLSLASTYEQYF.